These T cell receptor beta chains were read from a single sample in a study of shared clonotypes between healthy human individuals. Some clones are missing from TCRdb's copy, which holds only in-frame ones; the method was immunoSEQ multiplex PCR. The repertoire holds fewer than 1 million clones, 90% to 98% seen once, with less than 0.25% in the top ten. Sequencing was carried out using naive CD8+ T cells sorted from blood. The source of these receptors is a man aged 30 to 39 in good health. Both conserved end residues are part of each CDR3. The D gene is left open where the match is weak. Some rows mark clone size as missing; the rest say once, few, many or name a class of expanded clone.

CASSKSRTGEYTGELFF,TGTGCCAGCAGTAAGTCTCGGACAGGAGAATACACCGGGGAGCTGTTTTTT,TRBJ2-2,TRBD1,once,TRBV27
CASSLTSGTVDTQYF,TGTGCCAGCAGCTTGACTAGCGGTACTGTGGATACGCAGTATTTT,TRBJ2-3,TRBD2,.,TRBV7-9
CASRPTGMSETQYF,TGTGCCAGCAGACCCACAGGGATGTCAGAGACCCAGTACTTC,TRBJ2-5,.,.,TRBV6-5
CASSPRQEDTEAFF,TGTGCCAGCAGCCCCAGACAGGAGGACACTGAAGCTTTCTTT,TRBJ1-1,.,once,TRBV7-9
CASSTQKARNEQFF,TGTGCCAGCAGCACACAAAAAGCAAGGAATGAGCAGTTCTTC,TRBJ2-1,.,.,TRBV11-2
CASTEGGAANEQFF,TGTGCCAGCACCGAAGGGGGAGCGGCCAATGAGCAGTTCTTC,TRBJ2-1,.,.,TRBV6-1
CASSPGSGNTIYF,TGTGCCAGCAGTCCTGGATCTGGAAACACCATATATTTT,TRBJ1-3,.,.,TRBV27
CATVPGRSSYEQYF,TGTGCCACCGTTCCCGGGAGAAGCTCCTACGAGCAGTACTTC,TRBJ2-7,.,.,TRBV5-4
CASSQPSLTQLNTEAFF,TGCGCCAGCAGCCAACCCTCCCTGACCCAGCTGAACACTGAAGCTTTCTTT,TRBJ1-1,.,.,TRBV4-1
CASSLASGFIYEQYF,TGCGCCAGCAGCTTGGCATCCGGGTTCATCTACGAGCAGTACTTC,TRBJ2-7,.,.,TRBV5-1
CSVEDSGTFRTGELFF,TGCAGCGTTGAAGATTCCGGGACATTTAGAACCGGGGAGCTGTTTTTT,TRBJ2-2,.,.,TRBV29-1
CAISGESTEAFF,TGTGCCATCAGTGGAGAGAGCACTGAAGCTTTCTTT,TRBJ1-1,.,.,TRBV10-3
CASSPRFEQYF,TGTGCCAGCAGCCCGCGGTTCGAGCAGTACTTC,TRBJ2-7,.,.,TRBV11-2
CSVESGTANTEAFF,TGCAGCGTTGAATCTGGGACAGCAAACACTGAAGCTTTCTTT,TRBJ1-1,TRBD1,.,TRBV29-1
CASSNGLGDYEQYF,TGCGCCAGCAGCAACGGACTAGGCGATTACGAGCAGTACTTC,TRBJ2-7,TRBD2,.,TRBV4-1
CASSLGTGGDQPQHF,TGTGCCAGCAGCTTAGGGACAGGGGGTGACCAGCCCCAGCATTTT,TRBJ1-5,TRBD1,.,TRBV7-8
CASSQDRTPGNTIYF,TGCGCCAGCAGCCAAGACAGGACACCTGGAAACACCATATATTTT,TRBJ1-3,.,.,TRBV4-3
CASSLVPGFTDTQYF,TGTGCCAGCAGCTTAGTCCCAGGCTTCACAGATACGCAGTATTTT,TRBJ2-3,.,.,TRBV7-2
CASSSGSGGLRTF,TGTGCCAGCAGCTCCGGCTCAGGGGGCCTGAGGACCTTC,TRBJ1-2,TRBD1,.,TRBV5-4
CATSRDRRRETQYF,TGTGCCACCAGCAGAGATCGGCGTCGGGAGACCCAGTACTTC,TRBJ2-5,.,few,TRBV15
CASSRRGAGVHTDTQYF,TGTGCCAGCAGCCGCAGGGGGGCGGGAGTACATACAGATACGCAGTATTTT,TRBJ2-3,.,.,TRBV7-9
CASSLGVGTSTDTQYF,TGTGCCAGCAGCTTGGGGGTCGGAACTAGCACAGATACGCAGTATTTT,TRBJ2-3,.,.,TRBV5-6
CASSETWTVNTGELFF,TGTGCCAGCAGCGAAACATGGACAGTTAACACCGGGGAGCTGTTTTTT,TRBJ2-2,.,.,TRBV6-6
CSVNGITGSTDTQYF,TGCAGCGTCAATGGGATTACCGGGAGCACAGATACGCAGTATTTT,TRBJ2-3,.,.,TRBV29-1
CASKSADTSNQPQHF,TGTGCCAGTAAGTCGGCGGACACGAGCAATCAGCCCCAGCATTTT,TRBJ1-5,.,.,TRBV19
CASSPGTGKREQYF,TGTGCCAGCTCCCCCGGGACAGGTAAAAGAGAGCAGTACTTC,TRBJ2-7,TRBD1,.,TRBV6-1
CASSQDPVAGANEQYF,TGCGCCAGCAGCCAAGATCCAGTAGCGGGAGCAAATGAGCAGTACTTC,TRBJ2-7,TRBD2,.,TRBV4-3